This T cell receptor beta chain was sequenced for a study of human T cells and chemical hapten exposure. Background on the study: The study lasted approximately 26 weeks, and patients were dosed weekly with diphenylcyclopropenone on the scalp throughout. Mostly female, the patients presented with alopecia areata, totalis or universalis.

Stated time point: patch test 2, 6 weeks after DPC sensitization. Treatment of the sample: therapeutic diphenylcyclopropenone sensitization with weekly scalp DPC. The CDR3 has 18 amino acids. V trimming: 0 bases; J trimming: 2 bases; junction bases outside the gene matches: 6. TCRdb ran MiXCR on the RACE reads and lists one entry per CDR3 protein. In the table there are 360,000 or so distinct CDR3 sequences, just under 6.5% of which are singletons. This chain connects TRBV23-1 to TRBJ2-1; 11 bases fit TRBD2. TRBV23-1 is sorted into the ORF group, with uncertain function. The sequence was collected from a woman between 18 and 29 years old with alopecia areata. Some clones in this sample may be carry-over from other donors' samples. The source was whole blood, collected in connection with sensitization to the hapten diphenylcyclopropenone (DPC). The CDR3 region has the DNA TGCGCCAGCAGTCAATCGAGGCTAGCGGGGGGACCCTACAATGAGCAGTTCTTC. The encoded protein is CASSQSRLAGGPYNEQFF.